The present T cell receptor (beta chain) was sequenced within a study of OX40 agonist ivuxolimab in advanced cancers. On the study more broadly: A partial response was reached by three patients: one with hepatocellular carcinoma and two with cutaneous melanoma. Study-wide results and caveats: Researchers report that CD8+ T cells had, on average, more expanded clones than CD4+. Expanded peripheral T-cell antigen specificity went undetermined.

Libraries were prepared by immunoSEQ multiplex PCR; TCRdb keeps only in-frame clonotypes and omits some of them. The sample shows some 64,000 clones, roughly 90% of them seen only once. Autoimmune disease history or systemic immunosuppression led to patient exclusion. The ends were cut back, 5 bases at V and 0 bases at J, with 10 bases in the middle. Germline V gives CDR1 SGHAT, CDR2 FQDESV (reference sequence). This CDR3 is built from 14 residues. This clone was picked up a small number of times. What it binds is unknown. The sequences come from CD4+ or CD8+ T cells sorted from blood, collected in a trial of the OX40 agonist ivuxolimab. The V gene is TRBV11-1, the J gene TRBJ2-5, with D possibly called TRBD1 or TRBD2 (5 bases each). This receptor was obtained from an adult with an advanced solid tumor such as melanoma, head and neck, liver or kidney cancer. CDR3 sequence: CASSRDVYQETQYF. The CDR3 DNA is TGTGCCAGCAGCAGGGACGTTTACCAAGAGACCCAGTACTTC. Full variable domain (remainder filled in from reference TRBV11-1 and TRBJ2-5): EAEVAQSPRYKITEKSQAVAFWCDPISGHATLYWYRQILGQGPELLVQFQDESVVDDSQLPKDRFSAERLKGVDSTLKIQPAELGDSAMYLCASSRDVYQETQYFGPGTRLLVL.